Reported below is one TCR beta chain. The antigen it recognizes is unknown. No qualities accompany the bases; no much larger clone lies one base away. The record originates from a study of preoperative IRX-2 immunotherapy in early breast cancer (dated by TCRdb to about 2019). The library was obtained by the immunoSEQ multiplex PCR assay. TCRdb limited this immuneACCESS table to in-frame rearrangements with V and J called. A share of clones is missing; checked studies link under half to unresolved V genes, and the rest is unexplained. For this sample the table gives around 62,000 clones, of which 94% were detected only once. The ten most abundant clones make up 1.5% to 2% of the sample. Per the publication, the treatment or condition label means: preoperative locoregional IRX-2 cytokine immunotherapy. The samples were obtained from a phase Ib study that tested preoperative, locoregional IRX-2 cytokine immunotherapy meant to prime immune responses. Donors were patients with early-stage breast cancer who received IRX-2 before surgery.

The CDR3 numbers 15 residues from cysteine through phenylalanine. Just the 45-base CDR3 DNA is kept, in frame starting at base 1. As encoded in the germline V gene, CDR1 is SNHLY while CDR2 is FYNNEI. Germline trimming amounts to 7 bases on V and 7 bases on J, with 11 as the count of junction bases outside the gene matches. The chain employs TRBV2 and TRBJ2-1; 9 central nucleotides agree with TRBD2. The specimen was taken from a patient treated with IRX-2 immunotherapy. The sequence was obtained from a human donor with breast cancer. The nucleotide sequence reads TGTGCCAGCAAATTTTGGGCTAGCGGGGCTAATGAGCAGTTCTTC. This translates into CASKFWASGANEQFF.